This is a list of T cell receptor beta chains from one sample in a study of cytomegalovirus exposure and HLA in healthy donors. Sequencing was performed with immunoSEQ multiplex PCR; in TCRdb, only in-frame clones are kept and a portion is missing. The sample carries 150,000 or so clones, approximately 80% recorded once. Sequenced: PBMCs. These receptors were collected from a man between 35 and 55 years old in good health and CMV-seropositive. CDR3s include the opening cysteine and the closing phenylalanine or tryptophan. The D gene is left open where the match is weak. Size tells how often a clone was seen (once, few, many) or the class of an expanded clone, and some rows leave it out.

TRBD1,TRBV6-1,-,TRBJ2-7,12,TGTGCCAGCAGTGTGGGACAGGGGTTTCAGTACTTC,CASSVGQGFQYF
-,TRBV5-1,-,TRBJ1-2,15,TGCGCCAGCAGCTTGGCCTTGACCCAGGAAGAAGGCTACACCTTC,CASSLALTQEEGYTF
-,TRBV30,-,TRBJ2-1,15,TGTGCCTGGGGGACGTCAGGGGGCGGGGGCAATGAGCAGTTCTTC,CAWGTSGGGGNEQFF
-,TRBV5-1,few,TRBJ2-1,16,TGCGCCAGCAGCTTGGTGCCGCGGGCGGGCGACAATGAGCAGTTCTTC,CASSLVPRAGDNEQFF
-,TRBV6-6,-,TRBJ2-5,11,TGTGCCAGCAGGTTAGATCAGACCCAGTACTTC,CASRLDQTQYF
-,TRBV5-1,-,TRBJ1-2,15,TGCGCCAGCAGCTTGGAGGCGGCCCCTGGTAAGGGCTACACCTTC,CASSLEAAPGKGYTF
TRBD2,TRBV9,few,TRBJ2-1,15,TGTGCCAGCAGCGCCGGACTAGCGGGAGTCAATGAGCAGTTCTTC,CASSAGLAGVNEQFF
-,TRBV29-1,-,TRBJ2-7,12,TGCAGCGTAATGACAGGCGGCTACGAGCAGTACTTC,CSVMTGGYEQYF
TRBD1,TRBV19,-,TRBJ1-5,15,TGTGCCAGTATGTGGGGACAGGGCCTCCATCAGCCCCAGCATTTT,CASMWGQGLHQPQHF
-,TRBV28,-,TRBJ1-3,14,TGTGCCAGCAGAACAGGCTTCTCTGGAAACACCATATATTTT,CASRTGFSGNTIYF
-,TRBV11-2,-,TRBJ2-3,13,TGTGCCAGCAGCTTCGGAGTCCCAGATACGCAGTATTTT,CASSFGVPDTQYF